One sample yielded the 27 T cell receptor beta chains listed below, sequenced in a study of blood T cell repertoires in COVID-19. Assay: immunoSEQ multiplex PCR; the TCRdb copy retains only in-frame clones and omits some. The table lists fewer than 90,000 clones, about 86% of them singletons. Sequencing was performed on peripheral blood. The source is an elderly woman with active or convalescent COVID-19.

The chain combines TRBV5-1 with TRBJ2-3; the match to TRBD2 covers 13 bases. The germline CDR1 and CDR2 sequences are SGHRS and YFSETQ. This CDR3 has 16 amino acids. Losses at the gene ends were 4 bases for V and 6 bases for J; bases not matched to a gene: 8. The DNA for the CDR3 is TGCGCCAGCAGCGTGGGACTAGCGGGGCCAACGGATACGCAGTATTTT. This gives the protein CASSVGLAGPTDTQYF.

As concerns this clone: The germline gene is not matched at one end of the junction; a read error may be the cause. This CDR3 reads CASRLDFDNEQFF. In DNA form, the CDR3 reads TGCGCCAGCAGATTGGACTTCGACAATGAGCAGTTCTTC. This chain uses TRBV5-1 with TRBJ2-1; D might be TRBD2 (5 bases). The CDR3 loop spans 13 amino acids. The V gene's germline CDR1 is SGHRS and CDR2 YFSETQ. Looking up the rest from reference TRBV5-1 and TRBJ2-1 gives the full variable domain: KAGVTQTPRYLIKTRGQQVTLSCSPISGHRSVSWYQQTPGQGLQFLFEYFSETQRNKGNFPGRFSGRQFSNSRSEMNVSTLELGDSALYLCASRLDFDNEQFFGPGTRLTVL.

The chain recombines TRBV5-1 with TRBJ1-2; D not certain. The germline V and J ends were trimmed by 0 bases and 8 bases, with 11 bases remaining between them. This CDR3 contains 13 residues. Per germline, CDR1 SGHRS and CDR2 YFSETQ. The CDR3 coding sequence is TGCGCCAGCAGCTTGGGTTCGGGTCGGGGCTACACCTTC. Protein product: CASSLGSGRGYTF. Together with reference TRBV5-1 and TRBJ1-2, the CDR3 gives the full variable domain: KAGVTQTPRYLIKTRGQQVTLSCSPISGHRSVSWYQQTPGQGLQFLFEYFSETQRNKGNFPGRFSGRQFSNSRSEMNVSTLELGDSALYLCASSLGSGRGYTFGSGTRLTVV.

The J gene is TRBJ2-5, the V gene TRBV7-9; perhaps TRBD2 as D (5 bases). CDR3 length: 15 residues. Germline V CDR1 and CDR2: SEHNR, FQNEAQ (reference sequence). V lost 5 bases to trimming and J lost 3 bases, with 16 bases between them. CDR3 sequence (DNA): TGTGCCAGCAGCCGACGGGGAGCGTTGAAAGAGACCCAGTACTTC. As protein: CASSRRGALKETQYF.

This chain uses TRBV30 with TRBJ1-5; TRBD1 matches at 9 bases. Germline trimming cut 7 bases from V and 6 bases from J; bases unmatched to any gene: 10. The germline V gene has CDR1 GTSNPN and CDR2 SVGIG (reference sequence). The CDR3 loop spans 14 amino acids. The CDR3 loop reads CAFQDRGLSQPQHF. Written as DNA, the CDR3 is TGTGCCTTCCAGGACAGGGGCCTTAGTCAGCCCCAGCATTTT.

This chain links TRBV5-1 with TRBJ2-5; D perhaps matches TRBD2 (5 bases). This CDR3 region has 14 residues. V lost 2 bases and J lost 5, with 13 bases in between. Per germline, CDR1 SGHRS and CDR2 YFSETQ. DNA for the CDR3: TGCGCCAGCAGCTTCCAGGACCGCGGGGAGACCCAGTACTTC. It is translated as CASSFQDRGETQYF.

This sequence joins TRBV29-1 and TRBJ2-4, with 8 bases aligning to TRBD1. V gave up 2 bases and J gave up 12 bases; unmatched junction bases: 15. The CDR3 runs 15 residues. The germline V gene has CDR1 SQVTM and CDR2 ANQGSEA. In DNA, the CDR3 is TGCAGCGTTGAACACGGACAGGGTAGCCTTTTAGATCAGTACTTC. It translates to CSVEHGQGSLLDQYF.

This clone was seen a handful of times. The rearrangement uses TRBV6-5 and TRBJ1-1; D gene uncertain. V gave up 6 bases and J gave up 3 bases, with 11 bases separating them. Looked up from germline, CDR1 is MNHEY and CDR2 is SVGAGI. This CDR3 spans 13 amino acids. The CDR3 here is CASSPFLDTEAFF. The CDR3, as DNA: TGTGCCAGCAGCCCCTTCCTCGACACTGAAGCTTTCTTT.

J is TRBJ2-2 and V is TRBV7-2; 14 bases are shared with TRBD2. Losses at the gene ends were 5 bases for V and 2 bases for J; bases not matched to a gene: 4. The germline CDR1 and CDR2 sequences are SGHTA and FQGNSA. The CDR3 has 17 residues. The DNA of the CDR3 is TGTGCCAGCAGCCACGGACTAGCGGGAGGAAACACCGGGGAGCTGTTTTTT. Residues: CASSHGLAGGNTGELFF.

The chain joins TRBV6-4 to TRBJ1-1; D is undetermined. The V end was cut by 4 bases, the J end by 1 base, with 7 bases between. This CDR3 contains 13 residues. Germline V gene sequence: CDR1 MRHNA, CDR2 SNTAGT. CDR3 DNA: TGTGCCAGCAGTGTGGAGGAGAACACTGAAGCTTTCTTT. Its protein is CASSVEENTEAFF.

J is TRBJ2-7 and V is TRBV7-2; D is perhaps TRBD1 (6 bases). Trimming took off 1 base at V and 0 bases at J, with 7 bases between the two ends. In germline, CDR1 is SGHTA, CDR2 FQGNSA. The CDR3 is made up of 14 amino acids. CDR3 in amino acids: CASSLDRVSYEQYF. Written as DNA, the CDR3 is TGTGCCAGCAGCTTAGACAGGGTCTCCTACGAGCAGTACTTC.

CDR3 sequence: CATSDSGQGTNTGELFF. CDR3 in DNA: TGTGCCACCAGTGATTCTGGACAGGGAACGAACACCGGGGAGCTGTTTTTT. The chain combines TRBV24-1 with TRBJ2-2, with 8 bases fitting TRBD1. There are 17 residues in the CDR3. The V gene's germline CDR1 is KGHDR and CDR2 SFDVKD. Trimming removed 2 bases from V and 0 bases from J; junction bases left unmatched: 4.

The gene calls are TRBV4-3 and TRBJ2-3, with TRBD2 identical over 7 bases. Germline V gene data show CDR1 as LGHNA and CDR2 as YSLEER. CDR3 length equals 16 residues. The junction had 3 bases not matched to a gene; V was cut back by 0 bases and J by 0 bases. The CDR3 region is CASSQDTAGSTDTQYF. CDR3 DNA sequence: TGCGCCAGCAGCCAAGATACAGCGGGGAGCACAGATACGCAGTATTTT.

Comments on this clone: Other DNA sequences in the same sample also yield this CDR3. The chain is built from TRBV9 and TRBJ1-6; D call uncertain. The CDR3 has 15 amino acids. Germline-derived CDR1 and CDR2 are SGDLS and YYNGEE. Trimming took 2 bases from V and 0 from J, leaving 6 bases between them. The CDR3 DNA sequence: TGTGCCAGCAGCGTCGCCAGCTCCTATAATTCACCCCTCCACTTT. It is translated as CASSVASSYNSPLHF.

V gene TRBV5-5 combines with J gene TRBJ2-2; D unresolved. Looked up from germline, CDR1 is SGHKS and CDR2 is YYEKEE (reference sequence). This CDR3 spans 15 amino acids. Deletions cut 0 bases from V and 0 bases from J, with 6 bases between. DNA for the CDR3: TGTGCCAGCAGCTTGGGGTCGGCGAACACCGGGGAGCTGTTTTTT. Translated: CASSLGSANTGELFF.

The CDR3 loop is CASSFPGVGEQFF. In DNA form, the CDR3 reads TGTGCCAGCAGTTTTCCGGGGGTAGGCGAGCAGTTCTTC. The gene calls are TRBV12-3 or TRBV12-4 and TRBJ2-1; D is perhaps TRBD2 (6 bases). The CDR3 covers 13 residues. Trimming removed 3 bases at V and 10 bases at J, with 13 bases between.

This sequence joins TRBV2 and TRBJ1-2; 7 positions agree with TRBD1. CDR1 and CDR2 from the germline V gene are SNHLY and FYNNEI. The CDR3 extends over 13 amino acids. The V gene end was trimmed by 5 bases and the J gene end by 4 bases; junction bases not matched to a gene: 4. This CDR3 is CASSNRQGYGYTF. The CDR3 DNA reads TGTGCCAGCAGTAACCGACAGGGCTATGGCTACACCTTC.

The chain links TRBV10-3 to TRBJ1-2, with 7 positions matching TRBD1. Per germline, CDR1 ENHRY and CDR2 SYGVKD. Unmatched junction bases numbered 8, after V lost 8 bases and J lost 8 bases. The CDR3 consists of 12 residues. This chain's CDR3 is CAISEGGYGYTF. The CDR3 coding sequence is TGTGCCATCTCTGAAGGGGGCTACGGCTACACCTTC.

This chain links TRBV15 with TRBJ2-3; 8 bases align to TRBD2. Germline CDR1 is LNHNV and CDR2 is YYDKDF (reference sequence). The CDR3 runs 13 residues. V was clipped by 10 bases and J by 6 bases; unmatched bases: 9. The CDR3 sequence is CASLPAGGDTQYF. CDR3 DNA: TGTGCCAGCCTCCCCGCGGGAGGTGATACGCAGTATTTT.

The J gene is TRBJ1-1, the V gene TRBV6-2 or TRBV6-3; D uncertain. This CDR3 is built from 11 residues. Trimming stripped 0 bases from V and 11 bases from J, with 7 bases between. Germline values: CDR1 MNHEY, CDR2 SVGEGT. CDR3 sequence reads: CASSYSRWAFF. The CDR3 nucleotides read TGTGCCAGCAGTTACTCGCGTTGGGCTTTCTTT.

CDR3 loop: CASSIKGARLPLHF. The CDR3 bases are TGTGCCAGTAGTATAAAGGGGGCGCGACTTCCCCTCCACTTT. The chain is built from TRBV19 and TRBJ1-6; TRBD1 matches 7 bases. This CDR3 is 14 amino acids long. V was pared by 2 bases and J by 13 bases, with 8 bases of the junction left unmatched. Germline CDR1 LNHDA, CDR2 SQIVND (reference sequence).

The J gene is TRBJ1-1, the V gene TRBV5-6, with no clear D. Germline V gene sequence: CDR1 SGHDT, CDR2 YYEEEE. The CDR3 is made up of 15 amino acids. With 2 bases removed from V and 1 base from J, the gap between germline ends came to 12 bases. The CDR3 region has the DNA TGTGCCAGCAGCTTTTTTCAACAGTCGAACACTGAAGCTTTCTTT. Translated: CASSFFQQSNTEAFF.

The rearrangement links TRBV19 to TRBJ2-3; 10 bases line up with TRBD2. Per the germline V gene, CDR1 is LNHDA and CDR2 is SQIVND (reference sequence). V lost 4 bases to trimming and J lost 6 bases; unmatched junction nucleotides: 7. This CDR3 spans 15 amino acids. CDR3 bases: TGTGCCAGTAGTAGGGCAGCGGGGGGGGAGGATACGCAGTATTTT. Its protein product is CASSRAAGGEDTQYF.

The CDR3 here is CASSLASSGTISYEQYF. The CDR3, as DNA: TGTGCCAGCAGCTTGGCTTCATCCGGGACAATCTCCTACGAGCAGTACTTC. The chain combines TRBV5-4 with TRBJ2-7; weak D call: TRBD1 (6 bases). V lost 0 bases and J lost 0, with 16 bases in between. The CDR3 is 17 residues long. The germline V gene has CDR1 SGHNT and CDR2 YYREEE (reference sequence).

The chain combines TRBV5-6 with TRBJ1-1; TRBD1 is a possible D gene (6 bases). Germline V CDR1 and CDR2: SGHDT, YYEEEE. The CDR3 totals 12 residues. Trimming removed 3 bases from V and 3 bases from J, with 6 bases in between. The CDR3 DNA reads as TGTGCCAGCAGCTGGGGGCACACTGAAGCTTTCTTT. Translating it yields CASSWGHTEAFF.

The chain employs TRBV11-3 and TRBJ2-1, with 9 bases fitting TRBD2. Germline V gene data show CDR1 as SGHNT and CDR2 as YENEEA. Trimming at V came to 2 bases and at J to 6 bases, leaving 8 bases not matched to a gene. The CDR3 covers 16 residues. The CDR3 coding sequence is TGTGCCAGCAGCTTAAATTATGGGACTAGCAGCAATGAGCAGTTCTTC. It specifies CASSLNYGTSSNEQFF.

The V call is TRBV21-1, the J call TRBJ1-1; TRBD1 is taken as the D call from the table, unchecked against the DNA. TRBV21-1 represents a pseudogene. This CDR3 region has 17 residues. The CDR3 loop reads CASSKDPMTGRNTEAFF. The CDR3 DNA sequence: TGTGCCAGCAGCAAAGATCCGATGACAGGGAGGAACACTGAAGCTTTCTTT.